This TCR beta chain was obtained from a study of cytomegalovirus exposure and HLA in healthy donors. Study-wide context: Early on, a data release was issued that held roughly 80 million unique TCRs from HLA-typed donors.

This PCR relied on a set of 60 Vbeta primers and 13 Jbeta primers. Profiled with immunoSEQ multiplex PCR; TCRdb holds only in-frame clones, not every one. Of about 75,000 clones in the sample, around 80% were seen once. The study, taken as a whole, reports: Indistinguishable V segments, including TRBV6-2 and TRBV6-3, were excluded. Reports credit the classifier with highly specific, highly sensitive diagnosis of cytomegalovirus status.

This clone occurred a few times. The target antigen is unknown. J lost 2 bases, V lost 4 bases, and 5 bases had no gene match. The CDR3 has 16 residues. The germline V gene has CDR1 MGHRA and CDR2 YSYEKL. The chain employs TRBV4-1 and TRBJ2-6; TRBD1 aligns across 7 bases. This TCR came from an older man in good health and CMV-seropositive. Source material: PBMCs. Here the CDR3 reads CASSRETGAGANVLTF. The CDR3 region has the DNA TGCGCCAGCAGCCGTGAAACAGGGGCTGGGGCCAACGTCCTGACTTTC.